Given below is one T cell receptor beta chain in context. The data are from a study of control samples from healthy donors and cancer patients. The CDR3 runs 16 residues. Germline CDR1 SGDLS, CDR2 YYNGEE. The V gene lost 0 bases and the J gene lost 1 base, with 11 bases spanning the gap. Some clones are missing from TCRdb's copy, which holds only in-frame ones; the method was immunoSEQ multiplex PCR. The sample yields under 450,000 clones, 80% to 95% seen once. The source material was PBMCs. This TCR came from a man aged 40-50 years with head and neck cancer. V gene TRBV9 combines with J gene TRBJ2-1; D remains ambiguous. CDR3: CASSVEASGSYNEQFF. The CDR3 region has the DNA TGTGCCAGCAGCGTAGAGGCTAGTGGGTCCTACAATGAGCAGTTCTTC.